Below are 30 T cell receptor beta chains sequenced from a single sample in a study of cytomegalovirus exposure and HLA in healthy donors. PCR amplification relied on 60 Vbeta primers (plus 13 Jbeta primers). Method: immunoSEQ multiplex PCR; TCRdb's copy keeps in-frame clones and lacks some. The sample has about 130,000 clones; over 70% are singletons. The sample taken for sequencing was PBMCs. All receptors come from a woman in her thirties or forties in good health and CMV-seronegative.

The sample holds one count of this clone. The rearrangement joins TRBV28 to TRBJ2-1, with 8 bases matching TRBD1. CDR1 is MDHEN and CDR2 is SYDVKM in the germline V gene. The J segment lost 12 bases and the V segment lost 3 bases, leaving 13 bases of the junction unmatched. CDR3 length: 15 amino acids. The CDR3 region has the DNA TGTGCCAGCAGTTTGCTCGAAGGGGACAGGACTTCGCAGTTCTTC. It encodes CASSLLEGDRTSQFF.

V is TRBV28 and J is TRBJ1-2, with TRBD1 identical over 9 bases. The germline V gene has CDR1 MDHEN and CDR2 SYDVKM. The CDR3 is 14 residues long. The ends lost 7 bases at V and 5 bases at J; junction bases unmatched: 8. This chain's CDR3 is CASKTGGAGYGYTF. DNA for the CDR3: TGTGCCAGCAAAACAGGGGGCGCAGGTTATGGCTACACCTTC.

V is TRBV28 and J is TRBJ1-5; 7 nucleotides match TRBD1. Trimming cost V 5 bases and J 0 bases; bases outside gene matches: 13. Looked up from germline, CDR1 is MDHEN and CDR2 is SYDVKM. CDR3 length: 18 residues. The CDR3 DNA sequence: TGTGCCAGCAGTAGACAGGGCGGGGCGCCTTATAGCAATCAGCCCCAGCATTTT. Residues: CASSRQGGAPYSNQPQHF.

The rearrangement uses TRBV19 and TRBJ1-5, with 7 positions matching TRBD1. Germline-derived CDR1 and CDR2 are LNHDA and SQIVND (reference sequence). J was trimmed by 6 bases and V by 5 bases; bases with no gene match: 10. This CDR3 is 15 amino acids long. The CDR3 protein is CASSPTGAQSQPQHF. For the CDR3, the DNA is TGTGCCAGTAGTCCAACAGGGGCGCAGAGTCAGCCCCAGCATTTT.

This clone was seen a few times. The V gene is TRBV27, the J gene TRBJ2-7, with D perhaps TRBD2 (6 bases). V lost 5 bases and J lost 2, with 13 bases in between. Germline V gene data show CDR1 as MNHEY and CDR2 as SMNVEV (reference sequence). The CDR3 extends over 14 amino acids. The CDR3 nucleotides read TGTGCCAGCAGTACCTACGGAGGGGCCTACGAGCAGTACTTC. It specifies CASSTYGGAYEQYF.

This chain uses TRBV27 with TRBJ2-1; D perhaps matches TRBD1 (6 bases). V was pared by 2 bases and J by 8 bases, with 7 bases between. The CDR3 spans 12 residues. CDR1 and CDR2 from the germline V gene are MNHEY and SMNVEV (reference sequence). The CDR3 region is CASSLQGYEQFF. In DNA form, the CDR3 reads TGTGCCAGCAGTTTACAGGGGTATGAGCAGTTCTTC.

The genes are TRBV7-2 and TRBJ2-2; 9 positions agree with TRBD2. Germline CDR1 and CDR2: SGHTA and FQGNSA. The CDR3 covers 15 residues. V trimming: 2 bases; J trimming: 7 bases; junction bases outside the gene matches: 5. CDR3 nucleotides: TGTGCCAGCAGCTTATCCGCGGGAGGGGGCGGGGAGCTGTTTTTT. Its translation is CASSLSAGGGGELFF.

This clone turned up a few times. The chain links TRBV11-2 to TRBJ1-1; D gene ambiguous. Germline values: CDR1 SGHAT, CDR2 FQNNGV. Between the trimmed V and J ends, which lost 5 bases and 1 base, there was a span of 8 bases. This CDR3 contains 13 residues. The CDR3 spells CASSQTRNTEAFF. DNA for the CDR3: TGTGCCAGCAGCCAAACAAGGAACACTGAAGCTTTCTTT.

This chain uses TRBV30 with TRBJ1-3; D is uncertain. With 2 bases removed from V and 2 bases from J, the gap between germline ends came to 13 bases. CDR3 length equals 15 residues. Germline lookup yields CDR1 GTSNPN and CDR2 SVGIG (reference sequence). The CDR3 region has the DNA TGTGCCTGGAGTTTGTCCAGGCACACTGGAAACACCATATATTTT. It translates to CAWSLSRHTGNTIYF.

This clone was seen more than once but under ten times. This rearrangement joins TRBV30 to TRBJ2-3; 12 bases match TRBD2. This CDR3 comprises 16 residues. The ends lost 5 bases at V and 4 bases at J; junction bases unmatched: 10. Germline lookup yields CDR1 GTSNPN and CDR2 SVGIG (reference sequence). The CDR3 loop reads CAWGNLAGGPSDTQYF. CDR3 sequence (DNA): TGTGCCTGGGGGAACCTAGCGGGGGGGCCCTCAGATACGCAGTATTTT.

This clone was observed a few times. The chain combines TRBV4-1 with TRBJ2-1, with 7 positions matching TRBD2. Germline-derived CDR1 and CDR2 are MGHRA and YSYEKL. V shed 0 bases, J shed 9 bases, and the junction held 14 bases outside the gene matches. The CDR3 loop spans 17 amino acids. This CDR3 is CASSQEGVSGPWIEQFF. The CDR3 DNA sequence: TGCGCCAGCAGCCAAGAAGGGGTTAGCGGGCCCTGGATTGAGCAGTTCTTC.

This clone was observed a few times. The chain links TRBV5-1 to TRBJ2-5, with D perhaps matching TRBD2 (6 bases). The CDR3 runs 15 residues. The germline gives CDR1 SGHRS, CDR2 YFSETQ. Trimming removed 2 bases from V and 5 bases from J, with 16 bases in between. CDR3 region: CASSLQADRGETQYF. In DNA form, the CDR3 reads TGCGCCAGCAGCTTACAAGCGGACCGGGGGGAGACCCAGTACTTC.

This clone occurred a few times. V gene TRBV4-1 combines with J gene TRBJ1-1; no clear D. V dropped 3 bases and J dropped 6 bases, with 5 bases sitting between them. CDR1 MGHRA and CDR2 YSYEKL come from the germline V gene. The CDR3 is made up of 11 amino acids. CDR3 protein: CASSHAAEAFF. The CDR3 DNA sequence: TGCGCCAGCAGCCACGCAGCTGAAGCTTTCTTT.

This chain uses TRBV6-6 with TRBJ2-2; possible D gene TRBD2, 5 bases. This CDR3 region has 15 residues. V lost 2 bases and J 3 bases, leaving 10 bases between the germline ends. Germline values: CDR1 MNHNY, CDR2 SVGAGI (reference sequence). CDR3 sequence (DNA): TGTGCCAGCAGTTACGCGGGTGGGCACACCGGGGAGCTGTTTTTT. Amino acids: CASSYAGGHTGELFF.

The J gene is TRBJ2-7, the V gene TRBV6-6; no definite D call. CDR1 is MNHNY, CDR2 SVGAGI, per germline (reference sequence). The CDR3 totals 12 residues. Trimming pared 5 bases from V and 4 bases from J, leaving 9 bases between. The CDR3 is CASSTTSYEQYF. As DNA, the CDR3 is TGTGCCAGCAGTACGACAAGTTACGAGCAGTACTTC.

The rearrangement links TRBV5-1 to TRBJ2-7; D possibly corresponds to TRBD2 (6 bases). This CDR3 is 15 amino acids long. V dropped 4 bases and J dropped 1 base, with 15 bases sitting between them. The germline gives CDR1 SGHRS, CDR2 YFSETQ. The CDR3 nucleotides read TGCGCCAGCAGCGTAGGGGCTCTAGCGTCCTACGAGCAGTACTTC. It translates to CASSVGALASYEQYF.

This chain joins TRBV29-1 and TRBJ1-2; D remains ambiguous. In germline, CDR1 is SQVTM, CDR2 ANQGSEA. The CDR3 has 13 residues. V was cut by 2 bases and J by 8 bases, with 15 bases left in between. CDR3 nucleotide sequence: TGCAGCGTTGAAAGGTCTAGAGCATCGGGCTACACCTTC. Its protein is CSVERSRASGYTF. Drawing the rest from reference TRBV29-1 and TRBJ1-2, the complete variable domain is SAVISQKPSRDICQRGTSLTIQCQVDSQVTMMFWYRQQPGQSLTLIATANQGSEATYESGFVIDKFPISRPNLTFSTLTVSNMSPEDSSIYLCSVERSRASGYTFGSGTRLTVV.

This clone was picked up a small number of times. This chain connects TRBV2 to TRBJ1-1; D perhaps matches TRBD1 (6 bases). V dropped 5 bases and J dropped 11 bases, with 15 bases sitting between them. Germline lookup yields CDR1 SNHLY and CDR2 FYNNEI. This CDR3 spans 12 amino acids. DNA of the CDR3: TGTGCCAGCAGTCTTTACAGGGACGAGGCTTTCTTT. Its protein product is CASSLYRDEAFF.

The chain links TRBV2 to TRBJ2-3; 13 nucleotides match TRBD2. The CDR3 extends over 14 amino acids. Germline loops: CDR1 SNHLY, CDR2 FYNNEI. V was pared by 7 bases and J by 5 bases, with 3 bases of the junction left unmatched. The CDR3 DNA reads as TGTGCCAGCAACAGACTAGCGGGGGGAGATACGCAGTATTTT. It is translated as CASNRLAGGDTQYF.

The chain links TRBV28 to TRBJ1-1; 11 nucleotides match TRBD1. CDR3 size: 15 residues. V was pared by 8 bases and J by 4 bases, with 9 bases of the junction left unmatched. The germline gives CDR1 MDHEN, CDR2 SYDVKM. CDR3 in amino acids: CASQTGTGGGTEAFF. In DNA, the CDR3 is TGTGCCAGCCAGACCGGGACAGGGGGGGGCACTGAAGCTTTCTTT.

The chain employs TRBV14 and TRBJ2-7; 8 bases line up with TRBD1. The CDR3 is 13 amino acids. The V segment lost 6 bases and the J segment 6 bases; nucleotides outside the gene matches: 7. The V gene's germline CDR1 is SGHDN and CDR2 FVKESK. The CDR3 spells CASSQYTGGEQYF. Here the CDR3 DNA reads TGTGCCAGCAGTCAATACACAGGGGGCGAGCAGTACTTC. The variable domain in full, with the rest retrieved from reference TRBV14 and TRBJ2-7, is EAGVTQFPSHSVIEKGQTVTLRCDPISGHDNLYWYRRVMGKEIKFLLHFVKESKQDESGMPNNRFLAERTGGTYSTLKVQPAELEDSGVYFCASSQYTGGEQYFGPGTRLTVT.

This clone has a handful of counts. V usage is TRBV21-1 and J usage is TRBJ2-7; the DNA was not compared with TRBD1, the D call given in the table. TRBV21-1 represents a pseudogene. CDR3 length equals 14 residues. CDR3 coding DNA: TGTGCCAGCAGCTACCGGGACAGAGGAGTCGAGCAGTACTTC. Its translation: CASSYRDRGVEQYF.

The rearrangement links TRBV6-6 to TRBJ1-1, with D uncertain. The CDR3 is 15 residues long. The V gene's germline CDR1 is MNHNY and CDR2 SVGAGI (reference sequence). The V and J ends lost 5 bases and 1 base respectively, with 14 bases between them. The CDR3 loop reads CASSRKPRQNTEAFF. CDR3 sequence (DNA): TGTGCCAGCAGTCGCAAACCTCGACAGAACACTGAAGCTTTCTTT.

The chain employs TRBV7-2 and TRBJ2-5; weak D call: TRBD2 (6 bases). V was clipped by 3 bases and J by 5 bases, with 10 bases between them. Germline V lookup: CDR1 SGHTA, CDR2 FQGNSA. This CDR3 spans 13 amino acids. CDR3 loop: CASSLSAGETQYF. The CDR3 DNA sequence: TGTGCCAGCAGCTTGAGTGCGGGGGAGACCCAGTACTTC.

The rearrangement joins TRBV7-9 to TRBJ1-1, with D perhaps matching TRBD1 (6 bases). Trimming left V 2 bases short and J 5 bases short, with 12 bases between. The CDR3 is made up of 14 amino acids. From germline, CDR1 is SEHNR and CDR2 FQNEAQ (reference sequence). CDR3 bases: TGTGCCAGCAGCTTACAGCCGGGACATACTGAAGCTTTCTTT. Translated, it gives CASSLQPGHTEAFF.

This rearrangement joins TRBV7-9 to TRBJ2-3, with 11 nucleotides matching TRBD2. Germline trimming cut 3 bases from V and 3 bases from J; bases unmatched to any gene: 8. The V gene's germline CDR1 is SEHNR and CDR2 FQNEAQ (reference sequence). This CDR3 has 17 residues. CDR3 DNA sequence: TGTGCCAGCAGCTTCACTAGCGGGAGCTCGGTGACAGATACGCAGTATTTT. It codes for CASSFTSGSSVTDTQYF.

The rearrangement links TRBV28 to TRBJ1-6; no firm D call. The germline V and J ends were trimmed by 5 bases and 6 bases, with 11 bases remaining between them. The CDR3 is 14 residues long. Per germline, CDR1 MDHEN and CDR2 SYDVKM. This CDR3 reads CASSPRSGNSPLHF. CDR3 bases: TGTGCCAGCAGTCCCCGCTCGGGTAATTCACCCCTCCACTTT.

V usage is TRBV29-1 and J usage is TRBJ2-5; D gene ambiguous. There are 10 residues in the CDR3. Germline V gene data show CDR1 as SQVTM and CDR2 as ANQGSEA. The germline V and J ends were trimmed by 4 bases and 5 bases, with 5 bases remaining between them. CDR3 DNA: TGCAGCGTTGCTCTGGAGACCCAGTACTTC. This gives the protein CSVALETQYF.

The chain uses TRBV28 and TRBJ1-3; TRBD1 matches 9 bases. The CDR3 is made up of 15 amino acids. The V gene's germline CDR1 is MDHEN and CDR2 SYDVKM. V was clipped by 4 bases and J by 0 bases; unmatched bases: 1. The CDR3 here is CASSSTGGSGNTIYF. The CDR3 nucleotides read TGTGCCAGCAGTTCGACAGGGGGCTCTGGAAACACCATATATTTT.

This clone was recorded only once. The gene calls are TRBV25-1 and TRBJ1-3, with TRBD1 as a possible D gene (6 bases). The CDR3 has 14 amino acids. Deletions cut 5 bases from V and 5 bases from J, with 13 bases between. Per the germline V gene, CDR1 is MGHDK and CDR2 is SYGVNS. The CDR3 here is CASSSQGRRNTIYF. CDR3 bases: TGTGCCAGCAGTTCACAGGGAAGACGAAACACCATATATTTT.